This T cell receptor (beta chain) was identified in a study of cytomegalovirus exposure and HLA in healthy donors (dated by TCRdb to the late 2010s). Some background on the complete study: An earlier analysis of approximately 600 of the donors reported roughly 270 Gb of sequence data and some 120 million unique TCR beta sequences from approximately 180 million T cells. High-throughput TCR immunosequencing, statistical association of individual TCRs with disease status, and machine learning were combined to predict cytomegalovirus infection status. The study aimed to test whether signatures of past pathogen exposure could be identified by cataloging public T cell receptors. Because of strong linkage in the cohort, roughly five DR-DQ haplotypes were treated as single units for association and clustering. Both class I and class II loci were covered by HLA typing, at four-digit resolution. Every repertoire in the discovery cohort had been generated on one and the same sequencing platform. The number of donors typed differed by locus, with about 629-640 for A, B, C, DRB1 and DQB1, roughly 520 for DQA1, about 610 for DPA1, and some 450 for DPB1. Donor age, sex, ethnicity and CMV serostatus were compiled alongside the repertoire data. An early release that covered about 640 HLA-typed donors contained 250 to 350 gigabases of sequencing data and about 84 million unique TCR sequences. To decide whether each TCR beta V gene segment behaved as functional or pseudogenic, an earlier analysis of over 500 of the donors relied on high-throughput TCR beta sequencing. A later genetic analysis took genome-wide SNP genotypes for about three fifths of the roughly 670 donors and used that subset as a discovery cohort. Of the roughly 410 genotyped donors, 75% to 85% were placed in the genetic ancestry cluster associated with self-reported Caucasian donors. Along with the 666-subject first cohort, a separate validation cohort of more than 90 different subjects was used. In a later analysis, previously published TCR beta repertoires from hundreds of donors were re-analyzed and high-resolution HLA genotyping was added so that TCR occurrence patterns could be studied. Among around 400 genotyped donors of the cohort, an average of around 240,000 unique TCR beta nucleotide sequences was sequenced per donor, of which 15% to 20% were non-productive. In the later analysis, no new phenotypic data were used to find candidate immune exposures; instead, reliance was placed on TCR beta sequences and their occurrence across donors. Using immunosequencing, the study profiled T cell repertoires from roughly 650 subjects and related those repertoires to cytomegalovirus serostatus.

About this clone: What antigen it recognizes has not been identified. Base qualities were left out, and no much larger clone turns up one base away.

The method was the immunoSEQ multiplex PCR assay. A mixture of 60 forward primers for TCR Vbeta segments and 13 reverse primers for TCR Jbeta segments was used in the multiplex PCR. The CDR3 region of rearranged TCR beta genes was amplified from genomic DNA by a multiplex PCR assay. Amplified TCR beta libraries were sequenced as 87-base-pair reads on the Illumina HiSeq System. The published analysis was carried out like this. Across the 670 or so repertoires, a later analysis counted 80 million or so unique TCR beta chains, roughly 11 million of which were shared by at least two donors. To remove PCR and sequencing errors, raw reads were error-corrected and collapsed into unique sequences using a nearest-neighbor algorithm that merged closely related sequences. CDR3 sequences were aligned to IMGT reference sequences to assign V, D and J gene segments. For a sequence to be retained, at least a six-nucleotide match to both a V gene segment and a J gene segment was required. Rearrangements were classified as productive when the CDR3 lacked stop codons and remained in frame with V and J, and all other rearrangements were classified as non-productive. Following IMGT convention, CDR3 was defined as the stretch from the second conserved V-encoded cysteine up to the conserved J-encoded phenylalanine. The earlier analysis of a few hundred of the donors excluded sequences that lacked an unambiguous match to a single V gene segment. In an earlier analysis of 450 to 700 of the donors, V segments were called functional above 56.7% productive rearrangements and were called segregating when the between-donor standard deviation exceeded 5%. A statistical classification framework was developed to diagnose cytomegalovirus status using the catalog of TCR beta chain sequences. A later analysis assigned V and J genes by comparing TCR nucleotide sequences with IMGT/GENE-DB human TR gene sequences. The TCRdist pipeline was used in a later analysis to assign CDR3 sequences and most-parsimonious VDJ recombination scenarios. In a later analysis, every TCR beta chain was defined by the combination of its CDR3 amino acid sequence and its V-gene family, and reads without a unique V-gene family were dropped. In a later analysis, approximately 590 highly shared, low-generation-probability nucleotide sequences were removed to address suspected cross-contamination and a sequencing artifact. In a later analysis, a clonal expansion index was calculated for each public chain from normalized within-repertoire ranks of inferred template counts. In a later analysis, generation probabilities were computed using a VDJ recombination model fitted to out-of-frame rearrangements, and the results were checked against IGoR. Hypergeometric tests were used in a later analysis to score TCR-TCR, TCR-HLA and TCR-CMV co-occurrence, with a repertoire-size bias correction applied to the TCR pairs. In a later analysis, false discovery rates were estimated by permuting HLA or CMV assignments 20 times. A later analysis grouped co-occurring TCRs with DBSCAN, adding TCRdist sequence similarity when clustering within HLA-allele-positive subsets. Repertoires with fewer than 30,000 or more than 120,000 public chains were left out of co-occurrence clustering, as were a handful of repertoires with anomalous nucleotide sharing. The source is immuneACCESS, and TCRdb retained only in-frame sequences with V and J called. Part of the clones is not carried over; for the studies checked, unresolved V genes explain less than half of this, and the remainder is unexplained. The V and J calls and clone size come from that table; D and trimming were worked out from the DNA. The sample table contains about 100,000 clones; only one count was recorded for approximately 78% of them. Just over 0.75% of the sample lies in the top ten.

Results and caveats for the whole study, not just this receptor: A few of the identified cytomegalovirus-associated TCR beta chains were confirmed in vitro to be specific for cytomegalovirus antigens. A later genetic analysis associated a missense DCLRE1C variant with V-gene and J-gene trimming of TCR beta chains, and an independent cohort replicated the association. In a later analysis, TCR association rates were found to vary across HLA loci, with the most associated TCRs seen for DRB1 alleles and the fewest for HLA-C alleles. At a false discovery rate of 0.05, a later analysis linked about 16,000 TCR beta sequences to specific HLA alleles. A later analysis reported that several top co-occurrence clusters appeared linked to parvovirus B19, influenza, CMV and Epstein-Barr virus. The classifier was reported to diagnose cytomegalovirus status with high specificity and sensitivity in both the original and validation cohorts. According to a later analysis, most CMV-associated TCR beta chains appeared to be HLA-restricted, and the HLA associations seemed to be driven largely by CMV exposure. The study gave a list of more than 150 TCR beta chains associated with cytomegalovirus. Because HLA typing was missing for some donors at each locus, association tests included only the typed subset. Linkage disequilibrium might explain the correlated functional status among segregating V segments, but an unknown experimental factor could not be excluded. An earlier analysis of roughly 570 of the donors showed that most TCR beta V segments appeared in productive rearrangements either about 90% or about 30% of the time, which broadly matched IMGT annotations. Immune exposure information for the cohort was limited to CMV serostatus. Compared with the approximately 700-donor mean, donors in an Asian-associated ancestry cluster had fewer N-insertions in productive TCRs, according to a later genetic analysis. Approximately 18 rarely observed V segments, including chromosome 9 orphons, were excluded from the earlier analysis of about 600 of the donors because counts were too low. Only TCR beta chains were sequenced in this cohort, and the absence of alpha or paired-chain data limited detectable features. A further reported finding was that TCR beta sequences accurately predicted the HLA-A and HLA-B alleles for most subjects in the first cohort. A cluster of highly shared sequence variants was judged likely to be a technical artifact of the sequencing pipeline. Most TCR sequences were seen in very few donors, while some public TCRs were found in many individuals. The presence/absence analyses assumed that sequencing depth was roughly uniform across donors, and that assumption may not be true. The authors suggested that the approach could potentially be extended to other disease states and immunological phenotypes. When HLA alleles, especially DR and DQ, strongly co-occurred, attributing TCR associations to individual alleles was difficult. Some IMGT-functional V segments, including TRBV6-2 and TRBV6-3, could not be distinguished by the 87-base-pair reads and were therefore excluded. In a later analysis, HLA-associated TCR beta chains showed more clonal expansion and lower generation probabilities than non-associated chains that were equally common.

The CDR3 runs 14 residues from the cysteine to the phenylalanine. The entry retains the CDR3 DNA only, 42 bases that are in frame from base 1. From the germline V gene, CDR1 is SGDLS and CDR2 is YYNGEE. The V end loses 2 bases and the J end loses 8 bases, and a stretch of 13 bases separates them. In total, 666 healthy bone marrow donors made up the cohort. Cohort members were all nominally healthy when sampled, although unrecorded immune exposures were likely present. The donor tested CMV seronegative, placing the donor among the 352 seronegative members of the cohort. Every donor gave a peripheral blood sample, and the peripheral blood mononuclear cells from that sample were used for TCR beta sequencing. Genomic DNA extraction from the blood cell samples was performed with the Qiagen DNeasy Blood Extraction Kit.

This clonotype originated in a woman in her fifties or sixties in good health and CMV-seronegative. Sequenced: PBMCs. The V and J segments used are TRBV9 and TRBJ1-4; the D gene is perhaps TRBD1, on 6 matching bases. At the DNA level, the sequence is TGTGCCAGCAGCGTGGGACAATGGGGAGAAAAACTGTTTTTT. This yields the protein CASSVGQWGEKLFF.